One sample yielded the 11 T cell receptor beta chains listed below, sequenced in a study of cytomegalovirus exposure and HLA in healthy donors. PCR employed 60 Vbeta and 13 Jbeta primers. Generated by immunoSEQ multiplex PCR, the TCRdb table keeps only in-frame clones and is missing some. The sample lists over 90,000 clones, around four fifths seen once, with roughly 2.6% in the top ten. Specimen: PBMCs. All receptors derive from a man aged 35-49 years in good health and CMV-seronegative.

The chain combines TRBV27 with TRBJ1-5, with D hard to call. The CDR3 length is 15 residues. Germline CDR1 MNHEY, CDR2 SMNVEV (reference sequence). V lost 5 bases, J lost 0 bases, and 11 bases lay in between. The DNA of the CDR3 is TGTGCCAGCAGTCCCTACGGTAATAGCAATCAGCCCCAGCATTTT. This translates into CASSPYGNSNQPQHF.

The chain has TRBV6-1 and TRBJ1-1; D unresolved. Germline V gene lookup returns CDR1 MNHNS and CDR2 SASEGT. The V and J ends lost 2 bases and 0 bases respectively, with 10 bases between them. This CDR3 contains 15 residues. CDR3 region: CASSEIGRLNTEAFF. DNA for the CDR3: TGTGCCAGCAGTGAAATTGGCAGATTGAACACTGAAGCTTTCTTT.

The J gene is TRBJ1-2, the V gene TRBV5-4; D not resolved. The CDR3 consists of 15 residues. CDR1 SGHNT and CDR2 YYREEE come from the germline V gene (reference sequence). Trimming took off 0 bases at V and 0 bases at J, with 9 bases between the two ends. CDR3 in amino acids: CASSLGVGTNYGYTF. The CDR3 DNA sequence: TGTGCCAGCAGCTTGGGGGTGGGCACTAACTATGGCTACACCTTC.

V gene TRBV29-1 combines with J gene TRBJ2-1; maybe TRBD2 (5 bases). The CDR3 sequence is 13 residues long. Trimming removed 4 bases from V and 6 bases from J, with 13 bases in between. In germline, CDR1 is SQVTM, CDR2 ANQGSEA. The CDR3 loop reads CSVGGNGINEQFF. In DNA, the CDR3 is TGCAGCGTTGGGGGAAACGGGATCAATGAGCAGTTCTTC.

The V call is TRBV21-1, the J call TRBJ2-1; the table's D call TRBD1 went unverified against the DNA. TRBV21-1 is classified as a pseudogene. This CDR3 region has 16 residues. This CDR3 reads CASSLSGTEKVNEQFF. The CDR3 bases are TGTGCCAGCAGCCTTTCTGGGACAGAGAAAGTTAATGAGCAGTTCTTC.

This chain links TRBV13 with TRBJ1-1; perhaps TRBD1 as D (5 bases). The CDR3 sequence is 15 residues long. Trimming removed 5 bases at V and 6 bases at J, with 19 bases between. The germline V gene encodes CDR1 PRHDT and CDR2 FYEKMQ (reference sequence). Here the CDR3 reads CASSPQAGVGAEAFF. In DNA form, the CDR3 reads TGTGCCAGCAGCCCTCAGGCGGGGGTTGGGGCTGAAGCTTTCTTT.

The sample holds a few counts of this clone. The chain links TRBV10-3 to TRBJ1-2; 10 nucleotides align to TRBD1. The trim removed 5 bases at V and 6 bases at J, leaving 6 bases unmatched. The CDR3 runs 14 residues. The V gene's germline CDR1 is ENHRY and CDR2 SYGVKD. CDR3 sequence reads: CAISQTGTGDGYTF. For the CDR3, the DNA is TGTGCCATCAGTCAAACCGGGACAGGGGATGGCTACACCTTC.

This sequence joins TRBV29-1 and TRBJ2-2, with TRBD1 matching 7 bases. CDR1 SQVTM and CDR2 ANQGSEA come from the germline V gene. The CDR3 extends over 12 amino acids. The J segment lost 6 bases and the V segment lost 8 bases, leaving 6 bases of the junction unmatched. In nucleotides, the CDR3 is TGCAGCACCGGACAGGTATCCGGGGAGCTGTTTTTT. Amino acid sequence: CSTGQVSGELFF.

The chain is built from TRBV7-2 and TRBJ1-3; D gene uncertain. In germline, CDR1 is SGHTA, CDR2 FQGNSA. V lost 0 bases and J lost 8, with 5 bases in between. CDR3 length: 12 amino acids. The CDR3 reads CASSLAADTIYF. The CDR3 DNA is TGTGCCAGCAGCTTAGCAGCGGACACCATATATTTT.

This clone has just one count. This rearrangement joins TRBV18 to TRBJ2-3, with TRBD2 matching 10 bases. V gave up 2 bases and J gave up 2 bases; unmatched junction bases: 7. Germline loops: CDR1 KGHSH, CDR2 LQKENI. This CDR3 is 17 amino acids long. DNA for the CDR3: TGTGCCAGCTCACCAATCCTAGCGGGGGCCACCACAGATACGCAGTATTTT. It codes for CASSPILAGATTDTQYF.

CDR3 amino acids: CASSLQETQYF. CDR3 sequence (DNA): TGTGCCAGCAGCCTTCAAGAGACCCAGTACTTC. This sequence joins TRBV5-6 and TRBJ2-5; D not resolved. The CDR3 sequence is 11 residues long. Trimming cost V 4 bases and J 2 bases, with 3 bases left between them. The germline gives CDR1 SGHDT, CDR2 YYEEEE.